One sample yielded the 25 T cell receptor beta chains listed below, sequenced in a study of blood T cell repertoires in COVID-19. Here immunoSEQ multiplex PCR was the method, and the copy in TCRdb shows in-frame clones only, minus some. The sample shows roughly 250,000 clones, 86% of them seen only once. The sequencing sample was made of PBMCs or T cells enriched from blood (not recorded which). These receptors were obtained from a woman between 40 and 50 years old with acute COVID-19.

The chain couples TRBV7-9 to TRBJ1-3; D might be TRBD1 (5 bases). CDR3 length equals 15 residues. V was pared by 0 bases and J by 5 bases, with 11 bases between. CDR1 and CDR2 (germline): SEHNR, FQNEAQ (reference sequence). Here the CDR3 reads CASSLAQGSRNTIYF. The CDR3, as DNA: TGTGCCAGCAGCTTAGCCCAGGGATCAAGAAACACCATATATTTT.

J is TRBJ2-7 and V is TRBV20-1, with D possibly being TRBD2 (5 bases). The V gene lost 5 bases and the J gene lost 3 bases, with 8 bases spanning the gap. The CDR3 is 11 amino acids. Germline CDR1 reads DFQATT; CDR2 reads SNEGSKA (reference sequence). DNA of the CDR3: TGCAGTGCTGGACGGGACTACGAGCAGTACTTC. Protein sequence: CSAGRDYEQYF.

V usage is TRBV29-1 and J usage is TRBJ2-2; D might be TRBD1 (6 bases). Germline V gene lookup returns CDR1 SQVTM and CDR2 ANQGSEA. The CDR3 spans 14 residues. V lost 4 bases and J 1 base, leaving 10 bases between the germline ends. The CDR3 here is CSVAEQGNTGELFF. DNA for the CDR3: TGCAGCGTTGCTGAACAGGGGAACACCGGGGAGCTGTTTTTT.

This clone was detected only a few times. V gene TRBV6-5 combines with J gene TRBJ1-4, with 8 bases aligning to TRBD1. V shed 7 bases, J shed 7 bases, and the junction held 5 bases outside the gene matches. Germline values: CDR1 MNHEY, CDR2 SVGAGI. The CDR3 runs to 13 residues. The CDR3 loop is CASNDRGAEKLFF. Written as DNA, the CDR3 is TGTGCCAGCAACGACAGGGGAGCTGAAAAACTGTTTTTT.

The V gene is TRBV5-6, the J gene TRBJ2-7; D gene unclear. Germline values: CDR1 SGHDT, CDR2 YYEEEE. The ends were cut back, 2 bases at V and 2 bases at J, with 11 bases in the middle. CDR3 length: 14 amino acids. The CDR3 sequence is CASSFGQITYEQYF. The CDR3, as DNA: TGTGCCAGCAGCTTTGGGCAAATAACCTACGAGCAGTACTTC.

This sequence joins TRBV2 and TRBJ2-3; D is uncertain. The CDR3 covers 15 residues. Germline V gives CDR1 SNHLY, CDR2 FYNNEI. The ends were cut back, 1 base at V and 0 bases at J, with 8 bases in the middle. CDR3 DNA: TGTGCCAGCAGTGAAGGGTGGCCTAGCACAGATACGCAGTATTTT. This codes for CASSEGWPSTDTQYF.

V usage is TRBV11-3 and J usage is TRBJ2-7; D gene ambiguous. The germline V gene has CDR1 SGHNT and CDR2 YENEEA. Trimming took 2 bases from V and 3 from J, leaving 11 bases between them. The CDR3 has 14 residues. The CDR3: CASSLSRSHYEQYF. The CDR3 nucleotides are TGTGCCAGCAGCTTATCCAGATCGCACTACGAGCAGTACTTC.

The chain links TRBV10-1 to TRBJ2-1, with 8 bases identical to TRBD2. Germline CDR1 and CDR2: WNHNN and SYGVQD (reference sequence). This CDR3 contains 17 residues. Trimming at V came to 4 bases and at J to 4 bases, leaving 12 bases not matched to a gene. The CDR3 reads CASSGTRSGKRYNEQFF. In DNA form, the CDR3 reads TGCGCCAGCAGTGGCACCCGTAGCGGGAAGAGATACAATGAGCAGTTCTTC.

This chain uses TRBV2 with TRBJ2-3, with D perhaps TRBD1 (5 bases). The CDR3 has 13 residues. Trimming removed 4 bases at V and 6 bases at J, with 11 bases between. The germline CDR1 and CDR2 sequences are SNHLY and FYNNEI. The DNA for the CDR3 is TGTGCCAGCAGTGTAGGGGAAGGGGATACGCAGTATTTT. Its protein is CASSVGEGDTQYF.

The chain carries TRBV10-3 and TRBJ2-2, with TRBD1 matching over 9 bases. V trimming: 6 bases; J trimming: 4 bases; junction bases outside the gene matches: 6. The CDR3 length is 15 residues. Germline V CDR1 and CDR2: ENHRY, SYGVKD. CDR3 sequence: CAIRLDRGVTGELFF. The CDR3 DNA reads TGTGCCATCAGGTTGGACAGGGGAGTCACCGGGGAGCTGTTTTTT.

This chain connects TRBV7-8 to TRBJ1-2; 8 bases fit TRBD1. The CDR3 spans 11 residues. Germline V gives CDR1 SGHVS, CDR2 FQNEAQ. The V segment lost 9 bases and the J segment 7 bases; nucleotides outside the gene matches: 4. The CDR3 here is CASTGGSGYTF. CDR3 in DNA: TGTGCCAGTACAGGGGGATCTGGCTACACCTTC.

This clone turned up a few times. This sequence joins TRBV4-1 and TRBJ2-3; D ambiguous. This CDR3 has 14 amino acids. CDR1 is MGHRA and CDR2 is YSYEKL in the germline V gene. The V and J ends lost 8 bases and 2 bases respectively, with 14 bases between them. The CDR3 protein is CASSSSGATDTQYF. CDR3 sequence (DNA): TGCGCCAGCTCATCTTCAGGCGCCACAGATACGCAGTATTTT.

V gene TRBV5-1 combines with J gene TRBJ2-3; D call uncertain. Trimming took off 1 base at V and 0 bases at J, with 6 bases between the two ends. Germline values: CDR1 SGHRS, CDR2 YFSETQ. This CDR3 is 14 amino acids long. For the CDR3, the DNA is TGCGCCAGCAGCTTGTTGTCTAGCACAGATACGCAGTATTTT. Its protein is CASSLLSSTDTQYF. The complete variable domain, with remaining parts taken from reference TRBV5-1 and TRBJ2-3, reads KAGVTQTPRYLIKTRGQQVTLSCSPISGHRSVSWYQQTPGQGLQFLFEYFSETQRNKGNFPGRFSGRQFSNSRSEMNVSTLELGDSALYLCASSLLSSTDTQYFGPGTRLTVL.

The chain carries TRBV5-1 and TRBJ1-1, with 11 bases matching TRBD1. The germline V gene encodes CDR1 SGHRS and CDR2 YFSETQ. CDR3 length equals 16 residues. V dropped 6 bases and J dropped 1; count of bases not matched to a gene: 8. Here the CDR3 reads CASTERTGGGNTEAFF. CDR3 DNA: TGCGCCAGCACCGAGAGGACAGGGGGCGGGAACACTGAAGCTTTCTTT.

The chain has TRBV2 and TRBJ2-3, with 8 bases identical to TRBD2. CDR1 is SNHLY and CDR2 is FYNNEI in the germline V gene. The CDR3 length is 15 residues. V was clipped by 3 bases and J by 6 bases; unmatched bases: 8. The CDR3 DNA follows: TGTGCCAGCAGTGAGCTAGCGGGCTCCCTGGATACGCAGTATTTT. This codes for CASSELAGSLDTQYF.

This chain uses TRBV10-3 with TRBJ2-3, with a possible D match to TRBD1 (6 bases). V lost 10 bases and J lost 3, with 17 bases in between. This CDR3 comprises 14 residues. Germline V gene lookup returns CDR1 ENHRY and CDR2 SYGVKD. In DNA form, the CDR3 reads TGTGCCACCCTTGGTCGGACAGAGACAGATACGCAGTATTTT. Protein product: CATLGRTETDTQYF.

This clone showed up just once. The CDR3 region is CASSPRTSGGGTGELFF. In DNA, the CDR3 is TGTGCCAGCAGCCCGCGGACTAGCGGGGGTGGCACCGGGGAGCTGTTTTTT. This chain links TRBV7-8 with TRBJ2-2; 13 positions agree with TRBD2. The CDR3 is made up of 17 amino acids. Germline V gives CDR1 SGHVS, CDR2 FQNEAQ. J was trimmed by 4 bases and V by 5 bases; bases with no gene match: 7. Full variable domain (rest looked up from reference TRBV7-8 and TRBJ2-2): GAGVSQSPRYKVAKRGQDVALRCDPISGHVSLFWYQQALGQGPEFLTYFQNEAQLDKSGLPSDRFFAERPEGSVSTLKIQRTQQEDSAVYLCASSPRTSGGGTGELFFGEGSRLTVL.

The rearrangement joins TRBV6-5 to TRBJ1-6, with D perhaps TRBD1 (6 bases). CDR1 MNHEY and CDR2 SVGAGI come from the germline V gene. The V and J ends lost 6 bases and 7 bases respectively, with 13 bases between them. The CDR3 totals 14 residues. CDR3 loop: CASSLGAGNSPLHF. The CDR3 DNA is TGTGCCAGCAGCCTGGGGGCAGGCAATTCACCCCTCCACTTT.

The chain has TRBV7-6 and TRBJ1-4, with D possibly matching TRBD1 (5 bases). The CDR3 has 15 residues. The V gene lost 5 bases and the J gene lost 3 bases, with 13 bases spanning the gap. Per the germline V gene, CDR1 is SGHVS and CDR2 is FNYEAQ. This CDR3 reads CASSHRQIPNEKLFF. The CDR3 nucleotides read TGTGCCAGCAGCCACAGACAGATTCCTAATGAAAAACTGTTTTTT.

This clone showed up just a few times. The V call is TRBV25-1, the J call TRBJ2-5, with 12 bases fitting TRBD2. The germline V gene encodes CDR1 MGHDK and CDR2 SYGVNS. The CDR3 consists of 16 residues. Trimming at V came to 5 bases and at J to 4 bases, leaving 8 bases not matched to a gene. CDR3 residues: CASSTRTSGTPETQYF. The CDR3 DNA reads TGTGCCAGCAGTACTCGGACTAGCGGGACTCCAGAGACCCAGTACTTC.

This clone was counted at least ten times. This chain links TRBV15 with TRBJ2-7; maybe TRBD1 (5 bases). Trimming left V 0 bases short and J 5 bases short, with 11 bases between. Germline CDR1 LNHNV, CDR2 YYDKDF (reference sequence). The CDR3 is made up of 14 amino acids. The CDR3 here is CATSRDTGRDEQYF. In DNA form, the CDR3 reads TGTGCCACCAGCAGAGATACAGGCAGGGACGAGCAGTACTTC.

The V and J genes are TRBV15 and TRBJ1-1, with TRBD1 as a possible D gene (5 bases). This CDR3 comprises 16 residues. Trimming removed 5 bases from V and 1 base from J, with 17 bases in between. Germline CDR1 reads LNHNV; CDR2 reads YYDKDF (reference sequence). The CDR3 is CATSLRSLGENTEAFF. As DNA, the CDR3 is TGTGCCACCAGCTTAAGAAGCCTAGGGGAGAACACTGAAGCTTTCTTT. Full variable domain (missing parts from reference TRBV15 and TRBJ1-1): DAMVIQNPRYQVTQFGKPVTLSCSQTLNHNVMYWYQQKSSQAPKLLFHYYDKDFNNEADTPDNFQSRRPNTSFCFLDIRSPGLGDTAMYLCATSLRSLGENTEAFFGQGTRLTVV.

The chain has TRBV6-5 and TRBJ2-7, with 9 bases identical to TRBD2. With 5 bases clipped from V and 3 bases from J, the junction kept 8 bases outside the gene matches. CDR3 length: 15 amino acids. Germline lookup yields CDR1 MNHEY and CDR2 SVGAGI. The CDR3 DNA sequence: TGTGCCAGCAGTAATAGGGCTAGCGGGATCTACGAGCAGTACTTC. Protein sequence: CASSNRASGIYEQYF.

CDR3 sequence: CASSVGPQGEQFF. Here the CDR3 DNA reads TGTGCCAGCAGCGTAGGCCCTCAGGGGGAGCAGTTCTTC. V gene TRBV9 combines with J gene TRBJ2-1, with a possible D match to TRBD1 (6 bases). Between the trimmed V and J ends, which lost 0 bases and 10 bases, there was a span of 11 bases. The CDR3 runs 13 residues. Germline-derived CDR1 and CDR2 are SGDLS and YYNGEE. Together with reference TRBV9 and TRBJ2-1, the CDR3 gives the full variable domain: DSGVTQTPKHLITATGQRVTLRCSPRSGDLSVYWYQQSLDQGLQFLIQYYNGEERAKGNILERFSAQQFPDLHSELNLSSLELGDSALYFCASSVGPQGEQFFGPGTRLTVL.

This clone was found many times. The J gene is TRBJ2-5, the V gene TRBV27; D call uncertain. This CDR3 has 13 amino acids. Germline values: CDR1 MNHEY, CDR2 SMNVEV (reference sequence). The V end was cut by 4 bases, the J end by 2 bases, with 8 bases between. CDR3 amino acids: CASSSRWQETQYF. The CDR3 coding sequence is TGTGCCAGCAGTTCCAGGTGGCAAGAGACCCAGTACTTC.